The 4 T cell receptor beta chains below come from one sample, sequenced in a study of T-cell reconstitution after alpha-beta-depleted transplantation in children. Unique molecular identifiers were incorporated during preparation of the TCRbeta library. From the PCR reads, TCRdb called clonotypes with MiXCR, one entry per CDR3 protein. The sample carries approximately 190,000 distinct CDR3 sequences, approximately 8.4% recorded once. Sequencing was performed on PBMCs, mostly from graft donor cells, taken 360 days after TCRalphabeta/CD19-depleted stem cell transplant. Receptors were obtained from a male patient aged 2 to 9 who had a stem cell transplant for acute myeloid leukemia, so the T cells may come from the graft donor.

The chain has TRBV12-3 or TRBV12-4 and TRBJ2-5; no clear D gene. Trimming left V 2 bases short and J 1 base short, with 5 bases between. CDR3 size: 13 residues. CDR3: CASSLRLQETQYF. CDR3 sequence (DNA): TGTGCCAGCAGTTTAAGGCTCCAAGAGACCCAGTACTTC.

The chain recombines TRBV11-2 with TRBJ2-7, with 9 nucleotides matching TRBD2. The junction had 10 bases not matched to a gene; V was cut back by 1 base and J by 6 bases. The germline V gene has CDR1 SGHAT and CDR2 FQNNGV. This CDR3 is 16 amino acids long. DNA of the CDR3: TGTGCCAGCAGCTTAGGGTTCGGACTAGCGACGGGCGAGCAGTACGTC. Its translation: CASSLGFGLATGEQYV.

This clonotype was recorded many times. The chain carries TRBV29-1 and TRBJ2-2; unclear D gene. Per germline, CDR1 SQVTM and CDR2 ANQGSEA. The CDR3 totals 13 residues. V shed 5 bases and J shed 0 bases, with 7 bases lying between them. CDR3: CSVPLSNTGELFF. For the CDR3, the DNA is TGCAGCGTTCCCTTATCGAACACCGGGGAGCTGTTTTTT.

This clonotype was seen just once. The CDR3 sequence: CASSLPGYEQYF. In DNA form, the CDR3 reads TGTGCCAGCAGTTTACCCGGTTACGAGCAGTACTTC. The genes are TRBV28 and TRBJ2-7; D is ambiguous. Germline assignment: CDR1 MDHEN and CDR2 SYDVKM. The CDR3 has 12 amino acids. Trimming left V 2 bases short and J 4 bases short, with 6 bases between. Full variable domain (rest looked up from reference TRBV28 and TRBJ2-7): DVKVTQSSRYLVKRTGEKVFLECVQDMDHENMFWYRQDPGLGLRLIYFSYDVKMKEKGDIPEGYSVSREKKERFSLILESASTNQTSMYLCASSLPGYEQYFGPGTRLTVT.